The present T cell receptor beta chain was sequenced within a study of Graves' ophthalmopathy and Graves' hyperthyroidism. Study results and caveats: Forecasting of ophthalmopathy progression by the model achieved approximately 70% sensitivity and around 77% specificity.

This clonotype showed up many times. No antigen is known for it. V lost 6 bases, J lost 2 bases, and 11 bases lay in between. The V gene's germline CDR1 is MDHEN and CDR2 SYDVKM. The CDR3 is made up of 13 amino acids. The authors amplified TCR beta CDR3 regions from RNA transcripts. The first-round RT-PCR employed HTBI primers together with the Qiagen OneStep RT-PCR kit. A multiplex PCR was then performed as the second round. TCRdb re-called the multiplex PCR reads with MiXCR, one entry per CDR3 protein. This sample has around 400,000 distinct CDR3 sequences, with around 21% found just once. Input material: peripheral blood. J is TRBJ2-7 and V is TRBV28; D possibly corresponds to TRBD2 (6 bases). The clonotype was recovered from a woman aged 18-29 years with stable Graves' hyperthyroidism. The CDR3 DNA is TGTGCCAGCAGGGGGGACTCCCCCTACGAGCAGTACTTC. This encodes CASRGDSPYEQYF.